This T cell receptor beta chain was found in a study of cytomegalovirus exposure and HLA in healthy donors. V shed 6 bases and J shed 4 bases, with 19 bases lying between them. The CDR3 sequence is 16 residues long. Germline-derived CDR1 and CDR2 are SNHLY and FYNNEI. Nominally healthy donors provided the samples, though records likely missed some immune exposures. PCR amplification relied on 60 Vbeta primers (plus 13 Jbeta primers). TCRdb's copy holds only in-frame clones and misses some; the assay was immunoSEQ multiplex PCR. Recorded for this sample: just over 200,000 clones. As to this clone: Antigen: not known.

Study results and caveats: By a later analysis, the bulk of CMV-associated TCR beta chains appeared HLA-restricted. Later analysis identified several of the most significant clusters that appeared linked to common viral pathogens.

The V gene is TRBV2, the J gene TRBJ2-1, with D maybe TRBD2 (5 bases). This TCR was sampled from a girl aged 2 to 10 in good health and CMV-seropositive. Sequencing was carried out using PBMCs. This CDR3 reads CASSFGVGAVYNEQFF. CDR3 coding DNA: TGTGCCAGCAGCTTTGGGGTGGGAGCGGTGTACAATGAGCAGTTCTTC.